A single sample is the source of the 25 T cell receptor beta chains below, sequenced in a study of T cell responses to AZD1222 COVID-19 vaccine. The method was immunoSEQ multiplex PCR; TCRdb's version includes in-frame clones alone and lacks a portion of them. The data show approximately 110,000 clones, with 70% to 90% seen just once and 2% to 2.5% held by the top ten. Specimen: peripheral blood, collected 28 days after the second AZD1222 dose. Receptors originate from an adult who received the AZD1222 COVID-19 vaccine.

The rearrangement uses TRBV19 and TRBJ2-3; 8 nucleotides align to TRBD1. This CDR3 region has 15 residues. Trimming cost V 1 base and J 5 bases; bases outside gene matches: 5. Germline CDR1 and CDR2: LNHDA and SQIVND (reference sequence). The CDR3 DNA is TGTGCCAGTAGTATAGTCGAACAGGGGGAAGATACGCAGTATTTT. Translation: CASSIVEQGEDTQYF.

This chain links TRBV3-1 (or the pseudogene TRBV3-2) with TRBJ1-4; possibly TRBD1 for D (5 bases). Germline-derived CDR1 and CDR2 are LGHDT and YNNKEL (reference sequence). V was clipped by 7 bases and J by 7 bases, with 13 bases between them. This CDR3 has 13 residues. CDR3 residues: CASTVQGGEKLFF. CDR3 sequence (DNA): TGTGCCAGCACGGTCCAGGGCGGTGAAAAACTGTTTTTT.

The V and J genes are TRBV5-1 and TRBJ1-1, with TRBD1 matching over 7 bases. V shed 2 bases and J 0 bases; nucleotides not matched to a gene: 7. CDR3 length: 16 amino acids. Looked up from germline, CDR1 is SGHRS and CDR2 is YFSETQ. CDR3 loop: CASSFGTDGLNTEAFF. CDR3 nucleotides: TGCGCCAGCAGCTTTGGGACAGATGGTCTGAACACTGAAGCTTTCTTT.

CDR3 DNA: TGTGCCAGCAGTATTGGGACAGGGCACAATCAGCCCCAGCATTTT. Residues: CASSIGTGHNQPQHF. The chain couples TRBV2 to TRBJ1-5; 9 bases match TRBD1. V trimming: 5 bases; J trimming: 3 bases; junction bases outside the gene matches: 5. In germline, CDR1 is SNHLY, CDR2 FYNNEI. This CDR3 is built from 15 residues. The variable domain in full, completed from reference TRBV2 and TRBJ1-5, reads EPEVTQTPSHQVTQMGQEVILRCVPISNHLYFYWYRQILGQKVEFLVSFYNNEISEKSEIFDDQFSVERPDGSNFTLKIRSTKLEDSAMYFCASSIGTGHNQPQHFGDGTRLSIL.

The chain joins TRBV6-5 to TRBJ1-4; the D is unclear. The germline gives CDR1 MNHEY, CDR2 SVGAGI. The CDR3 loop spans 14 amino acids. V was clipped by 6 bases and J by 8 bases, with 16 bases between them. The CDR3 DNA follows: TGTGCCAGCAGCCACCGAAGTCGAGAGGAAAAACTGTTTTTT. As protein: CASSHRSREEKLFF.

The gene calls are TRBV3-1 (or the pseudogene TRBV3-2) and TRBJ2-3, with 9 bases lining up with TRBD2. Germline V gene data show CDR1 as LGHDT and CDR2 as YNNKEL (reference sequence). CDR3 length equals 17 residues. Trimming at V came to 1 base and at J to 1 base, leaving 6 bases not matched to a gene. As DNA, the CDR3 is TGTGCCAGCAGCCAAGGGGTAGCGGGAGTGGGCACAGATACGCAGTATTTT. It is translated as CASSQGVAGVGTDTQYF.

V usage is TRBV7-8 and J usage is TRBJ2-7, with 9 bases identical to TRBD2. The junction had 7 bases not matched to a gene; V was cut back by 3 bases and J by 4 bases. CDR3 size: 15 residues. From germline, CDR1 is SGHVS and CDR2 FQNEAQ. The CDR3 DNA sequence: TGTGCCAGCAGCTTGTTGCGGGAGGGCCCTTACGAGCAGTACTTC. It translates to CASSLLREGPYEQYF.

This clone has only one observation. The J gene is TRBJ2-6, the V gene TRBV28, with 8 bases that match TRBD1. Trimming cost V 5 bases and J 0 bases; bases outside gene matches: 9. This CDR3 spans 18 amino acids. From germline, CDR1 is MDHEN and CDR2 SYDVKM. The CDR3 loop is CASSKSGTGLSGANVLTF. The DNA for the CDR3 is TGTGCCAGCAGTAAATCCGGGACAGGTCTCTCTGGGGCCAACGTCCTGACTTTC.

The rearrangement links TRBV9 to TRBJ2-1; TRBD2 agrees at 12 bases. The ends lost 2 bases at V and 7 bases at J; junction bases unmatched: 4. Germline V gene data show CDR1 as SGDLS and CDR2 as YYNGEE. The CDR3 covers 15 residues. The CDR3 bases are TGTGCCAGCAGCGTCTCTAGCGGGAGGGCAAATGAGCAGTTCTTC. Its protein product is CASSVSSGRANEQFF.

The CDR3 DNA sequence: TGTGCCAGCAGCTTAGCTGACAGGGAGACGAATGGCTACACCTTC. Translating gives CASSLADRETNGYTF. The chain combines TRBV7-9 with TRBJ1-2; 7 bases align to TRBD1. Germline trimming cut 0 bases from V and 6 bases from J; bases unmatched to any gene: 7. Looked up from germline, CDR1 is SEHNR and CDR2 is FQNEAQ (reference sequence). The CDR3 covers 15 residues.

The CDR3 region has the DNA TGTGCCTGGAGTGTAGGGACAGCGAACACTGAAGCTTTCTTT. Translation: CAWSVGTANTEAFF. The chain joins TRBV30 to TRBJ1-1, with 7 bases identical to TRBD1. The length of the CDR3 is 14 residues. The V gene end was trimmed by 0 bases and the J gene end by 1 base; junction bases not matched to a gene: 2. From germline, CDR1 is GTSNPN and CDR2 SVGIG (reference sequence). Complete variable domain (other parts from reference TRBV30 and TRBJ1-1): SQTIHQWPATLVQPVGSPLSLECTVEGTSNPNLYWYRQAAGRGLQLLFYSVGIGQISSEVPQNLSASRPQDRQFILSSKKLLLSDSGFYLCAWSVGTANTEAFFGQGTRLTVV.

The V call is TRBV7-8, the J call TRBJ1-5; no clear D. V lost 1 base and J lost 7, with 11 bases in between. Germline CDR1 and CDR2: SGHVS and FQNEAQ. This CDR3 has 14 amino acids. The CDR3 DNA is TGTGCCAGCAGCTTAGAAATGGGTAGCCAGCCCCAGCATTTT. Protein sequence: CASSLEMGSQPQHF.

V and J are TRBV10-3 and TRBJ1-1; D gene unclear. The CDR3 spans 13 residues. Trimming left V 5 bases short and J 3 bases short, with 10 bases between. CDR1 and CDR2 from the germline V gene are ENHRY and SYGVKD. This CDR3 is CAISLSWDTEAFF. The CDR3 bases are TGTGCCATCAGTTTAAGTTGGGACACTGAAGCTTTCTTT.

The chain employs TRBV28 and TRBJ1-1; D not certain. The CDR3 totals 12 residues. Germline CDR1 reads MDHEN; CDR2 reads SYDVKM. V lost 6 bases and J 0 bases, leaving 5 bases between the germline ends. CDR3 nucleotides: TGTGCCAGCAGACAAGTGAACACTGAAGCTTTCTTT. Translated, it gives CASRQVNTEAFF.

The rearrangement links TRBV28 to TRBJ1-3; D gene uncertain. The CDR3 contains 15 residues. The ends were cut back, 3 bases at V and 0 bases at J, with 9 bases in the middle. From germline, CDR1 is MDHEN and CDR2 SYDVKM. The CDR3 DNA reads TGTGCCAGCAGTTTTCAGCTCCACTCTGGAAACACCATATATTTT. It translates to CASSFQLHSGNTIYF. The full variable domain, rest sourced from reference TRBV28 and TRBJ1-3, is DVKVTQSSRYLVKRTGEKVFLECVQDMDHENMFWYRQDPGLGLRLIYFSYDVKMKEKGDIPEGYSVSREKKERFSLILESASTNQTSMYLCASSFQLHSGNTIYFGEGSWLTVV.

The rearrangement uses TRBV21-1 and TRBJ1-2. TRBV21-1 is termed a pseudogene. CDR3 length: 14 residues. For the CDR3, the DNA is TGTGCCAGCAGCAAACCCCGGCCACGGTATGGCTACACCTTC. It encodes CASSKPRPRYGYTF.

The V gene is TRBV29-1, the J gene TRBJ2-1, with a tentative D call TRBD2 (6 bases). Trimming took 5 bases from V and 1 from J, leaving 15 bases between them. This CDR3 is built from 15 residues. Germline values: CDR1 SQVTM, CDR2 ANQGSEA. CDR3 amino acids: CSVFMRGGSYNEQFF. In DNA form, the CDR3 reads TGCAGCGTTTTCATGCGGGGAGGTTCCTACAATGAGCAGTTCTTC.

In its sample, this clone was seen a few times. This chain links TRBV6-2 or TRBV6-3 with TRBJ2-7, with 9 positions matching TRBD1. V lost 1 base and J lost 6; bases outside the gene matches: 13. Germline CDR1 is MNHEY and CDR2 is SVGEGT. CDR3 size: 17 residues. CDR3 DNA: TGTGCCAGCAGTTACTTTCTGCTGCCGGGACAGGGTCTCGAGCAGTACTTC. This sequence encodes CASSYFLLPGQGLEQYF.

The gene calls are TRBV3-1 (or the pseudogene TRBV3-2) and TRBJ2-5; perhaps TRBD1 as D (5 bases). Germline-derived CDR1 and CDR2 are LGHDT and YNNKEL (reference sequence). The CDR3 has 16 residues. The germline V and J ends were trimmed by 0 bases and 4 bases, with 15 bases remaining between them. The CDR3 DNA follows: TGTGCCAGCAGCCAAGAAGTAGGTAGGGGTGGAGAGACCCAGTACTTC. Translating gives CASSQEVGRGGETQYF.

J is TRBJ2-7 and V is TRBV28; TRBD1 might be the D (5 bases). CDR1 and CDR2 from the germline V gene are MDHEN and SYDVKM. Trimming shortened V by 2 bases and J by 5 bases, and 13 bases separated the two germline ends. The CDR3 covers 14 residues. CDR3 DNA: TGTGCCAGCAGTTTAACTCCCAGGGTAAACGAGCAGTACTTC. Protein: CASSLTPRVNEQYF.

The chain couples TRBV3-1 (or the pseudogene TRBV3-2) to TRBJ2-5, with D tentatively TRBD2 (6 bases). Trimming shortened V by 0 bases and J by 5 bases, and 13 bases separated the two germline ends. Germline V gene sequence: CDR1 LGHDT, CDR2 YNNKEL (reference sequence). This CDR3 comprises 15 residues. CDR3 sequence reads: CASSQDSGVGETQYF. In nucleotides, the CDR3 is TGTGCCAGCAGCCAAGATAGCGGAGTGGGGGAGACCCAGTACTTC.

This chain joins TRBV19 and TRBJ2-3; D not certain. Germline CDR1 and CDR2: LNHDA and SQIVND (reference sequence). V was cut by 5 bases and J by 7 bases, with 13 bases left in between. The CDR3 totals 13 residues. The CDR3 spells CASSSVQINTQYF. The CDR3 DNA reads as TGTGCCAGTAGTTCGGTCCAAATAAATACGCAGTATTTT.

This sequence joins TRBV6-4 and TRBJ1-2; 7 bases line up with TRBD1. V gave up 0 bases and J gave up 8 bases; unmatched junction bases: 6. Germline V gene sequence: CDR1 MRHNA, CDR2 SNTAGT. The length of the CDR3 is 14 residues. The DNA for the CDR3 is TGTGCCAGCAGTGACTCGGAGGGGGCAGGGGGCTACACCTTC. Translation gives CASSDSEGAGGYTF.

The chain recombines TRBV4-2 with TRBJ2-7; D perhaps matches TRBD1 (5 bases). Trimming took 0 bases from V and 7 from J, leaving 13 bases between them. The CDR3 length is 14 residues. The V gene's germline CDR1 is LGHNA and CDR2 YNFKEQ. The chain's CDR3 is CASSQDWQGKEQYF. The CDR3 region has the DNA TGTGCCAGCAGCCAAGATTGGCAGGGTAAGGAGCAGTACTTC.

The chain is built from TRBV5-4 and TRBJ1-1; a possible D gene is TRBD1 (6 bases). Germline V gene sequence: CDR1 SGHNT, CDR2 YYREEE (reference sequence). V shed 3 bases and J shed 1 base, with 10 bases lying between them. This CDR3 is built from 14 residues. CDR3 protein: CASSSGQQNTEAFF. Written as DNA, the CDR3 is TGTGCCAGCAGCTCGGGACAACAGAACACTGAAGCTTTCTTT.